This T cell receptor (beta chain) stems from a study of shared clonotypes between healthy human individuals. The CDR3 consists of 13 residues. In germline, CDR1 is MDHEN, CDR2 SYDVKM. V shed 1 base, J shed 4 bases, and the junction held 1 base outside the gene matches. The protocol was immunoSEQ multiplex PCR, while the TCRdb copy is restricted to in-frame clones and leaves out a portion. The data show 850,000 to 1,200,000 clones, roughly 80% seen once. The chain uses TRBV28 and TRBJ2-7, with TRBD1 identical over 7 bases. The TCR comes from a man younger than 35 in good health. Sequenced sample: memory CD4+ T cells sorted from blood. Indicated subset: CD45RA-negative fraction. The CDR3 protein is CASSLSGQYEQYF. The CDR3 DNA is TGTGCCAGCAGTTTATCGGGACAGTACGAGCAGTACTTC.